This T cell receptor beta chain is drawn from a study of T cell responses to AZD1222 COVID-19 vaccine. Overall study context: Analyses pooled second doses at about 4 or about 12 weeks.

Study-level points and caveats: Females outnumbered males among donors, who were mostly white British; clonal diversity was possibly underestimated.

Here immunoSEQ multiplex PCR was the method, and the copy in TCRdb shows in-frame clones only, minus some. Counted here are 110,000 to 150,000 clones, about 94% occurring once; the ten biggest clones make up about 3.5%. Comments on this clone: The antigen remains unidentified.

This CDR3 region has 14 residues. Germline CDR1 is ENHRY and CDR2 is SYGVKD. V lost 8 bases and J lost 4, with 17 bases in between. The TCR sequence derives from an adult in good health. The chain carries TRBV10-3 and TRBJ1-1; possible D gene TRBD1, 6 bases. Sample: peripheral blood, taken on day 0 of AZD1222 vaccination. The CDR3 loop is CAIASGGVGTEAFF. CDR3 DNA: TGTGCCATCGCGAGTGGGGGCGTAGGCACTGAAGCTTTCTTT.